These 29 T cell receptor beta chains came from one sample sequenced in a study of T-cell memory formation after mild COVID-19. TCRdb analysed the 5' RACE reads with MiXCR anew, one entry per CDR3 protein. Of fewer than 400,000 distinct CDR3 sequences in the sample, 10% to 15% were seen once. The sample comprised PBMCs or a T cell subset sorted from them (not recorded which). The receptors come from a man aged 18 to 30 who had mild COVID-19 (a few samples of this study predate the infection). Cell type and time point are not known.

The CDR3 region is CASSLQDYEQYV. The DNA of the CDR3 is TGTGCCAGCAGCCTACAGGACTACGAGCAGTACGTC. The V call is TRBV12-3 or TRBV12-4, the J call TRBJ2-7, with D maybe TRBD1 (5 bases). V shed 6 bases and J shed 3 bases, with 9 bases lying between them. The CDR3 runs to 12 residues.

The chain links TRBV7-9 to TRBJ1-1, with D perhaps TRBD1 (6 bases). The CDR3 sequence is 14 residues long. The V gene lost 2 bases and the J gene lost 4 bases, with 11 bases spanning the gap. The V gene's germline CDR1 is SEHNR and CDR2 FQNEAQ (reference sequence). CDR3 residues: CASSLRQASTEAFF. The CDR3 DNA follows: TGTGCCAGCAGCTTACGACAGGCCTCCACTGAAGCTTTCTTT.

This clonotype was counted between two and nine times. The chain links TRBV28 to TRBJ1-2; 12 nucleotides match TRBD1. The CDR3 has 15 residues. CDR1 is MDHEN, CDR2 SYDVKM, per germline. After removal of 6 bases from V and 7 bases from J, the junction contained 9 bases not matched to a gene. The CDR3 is CASSTTGQGASGYTF. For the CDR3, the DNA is TGTGCCAGCAGCACCACGGGACAGGGGGCGAGTGGCTACACCTTC.

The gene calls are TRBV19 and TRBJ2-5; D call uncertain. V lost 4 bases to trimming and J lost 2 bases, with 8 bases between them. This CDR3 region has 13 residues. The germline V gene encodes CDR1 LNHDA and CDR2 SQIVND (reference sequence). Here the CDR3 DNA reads TGTGCCAGTAGTAGGAGCAGACAAGAGACCCAGTACTTC. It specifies CASSRSRQETQYF. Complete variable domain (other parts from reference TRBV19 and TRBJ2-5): DGGITQSPKYLFRKEGQNVTLSCEQNLNHDAMYWYRQDPGQGLRLIYYSQIVNDFQKGDIAEGYSVSREKKESFPLTVTSAQKNPTAFYLCASSRSRQETQYFGPGTRLLVL.

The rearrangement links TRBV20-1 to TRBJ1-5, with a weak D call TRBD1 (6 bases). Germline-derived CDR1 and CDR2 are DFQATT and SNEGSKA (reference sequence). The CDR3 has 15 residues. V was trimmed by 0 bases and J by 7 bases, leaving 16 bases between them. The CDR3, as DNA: TGCAGTGCTAGAGATCCGGATATGGGACAACAGCCCCAGCATTTT. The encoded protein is CSARDPDMGQQPQHF.

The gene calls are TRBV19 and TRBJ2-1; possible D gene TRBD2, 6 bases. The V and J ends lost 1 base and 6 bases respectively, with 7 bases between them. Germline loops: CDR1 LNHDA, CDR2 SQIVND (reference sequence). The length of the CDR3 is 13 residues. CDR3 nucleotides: TGTGCCAGTAGTATAGTCGGGAGCAATGAGCAGTTCTTC. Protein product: CASSIVGSNEQFF.

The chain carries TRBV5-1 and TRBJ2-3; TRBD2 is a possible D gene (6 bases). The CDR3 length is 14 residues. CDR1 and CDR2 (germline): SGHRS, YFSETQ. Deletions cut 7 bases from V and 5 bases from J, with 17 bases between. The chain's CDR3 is CASRTEGMIDTQYF. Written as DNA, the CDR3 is TGCGCCAGCCGGACGGAGGGCATGATAGATACGCAGTATTTT.

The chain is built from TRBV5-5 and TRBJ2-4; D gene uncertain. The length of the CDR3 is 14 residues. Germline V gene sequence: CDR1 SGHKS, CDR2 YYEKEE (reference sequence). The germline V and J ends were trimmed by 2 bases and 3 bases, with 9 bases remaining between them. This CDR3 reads CASSFRLGKNIQYF. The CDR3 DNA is TGTGCCAGCAGCTTTAGGTTGGGCAAAAACATTCAGTACTTC. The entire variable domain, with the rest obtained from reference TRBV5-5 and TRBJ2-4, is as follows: DAGVTQSPTHLIKTRGQQVTLRCSPISGHKSVSWYQQVLGQGPQFIFQYYEKEERGRGNFPDRFSARQFPNYSSELNVNALLLGDSALYLCASSFRLGKNIQYFGAGTRLSVL.

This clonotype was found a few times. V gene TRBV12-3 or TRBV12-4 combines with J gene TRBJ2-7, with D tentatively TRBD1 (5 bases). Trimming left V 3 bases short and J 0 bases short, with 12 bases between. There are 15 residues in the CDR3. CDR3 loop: CASSFSPQGSYEQYF. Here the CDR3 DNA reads TGTGCCAGCAGTTTCTCCCCTCAGGGCTCCTACGAGCAGTACTTC.

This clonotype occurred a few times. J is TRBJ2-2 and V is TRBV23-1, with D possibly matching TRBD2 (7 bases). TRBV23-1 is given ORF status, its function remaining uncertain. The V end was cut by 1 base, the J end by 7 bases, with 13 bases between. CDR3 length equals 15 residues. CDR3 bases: TGCGCCAGCAGTCAATTCCGGGGGGCGGACGGGGAGCTGTTTTTT. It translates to CASSQFRGADGELFF.

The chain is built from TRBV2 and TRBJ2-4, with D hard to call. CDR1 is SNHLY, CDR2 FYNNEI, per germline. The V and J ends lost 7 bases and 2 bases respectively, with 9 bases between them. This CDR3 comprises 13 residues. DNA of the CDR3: TGTGCCAGCATCCAGGTCCCCAAAAACATTCAGTACTTC. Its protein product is CASIQVPKNIQYF.

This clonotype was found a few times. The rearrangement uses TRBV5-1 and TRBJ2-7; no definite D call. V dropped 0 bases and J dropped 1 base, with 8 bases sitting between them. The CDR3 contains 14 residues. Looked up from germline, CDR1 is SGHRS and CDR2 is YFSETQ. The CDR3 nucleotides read TGCGCCAGCAGCTTGGAGCCGGAGTCCTACGAGCAGTACTTC. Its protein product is CASSLEPESYEQYF.

The CDR3 loop reads CASSTVWGRETQYF. The CDR3 DNA reads TGTGCCAGTAGTACGGTCTGGGGTCGCGAGACCCAGTACTTC. The chain joins TRBV19 to TRBJ2-5; D remains unclear. Trimming shortened V by 4 bases and J by 5 bases, and 14 bases separated the two germline ends. Germline V CDR1 and CDR2: LNHDA, SQIVND (reference sequence). The CDR3 contains 14 residues.

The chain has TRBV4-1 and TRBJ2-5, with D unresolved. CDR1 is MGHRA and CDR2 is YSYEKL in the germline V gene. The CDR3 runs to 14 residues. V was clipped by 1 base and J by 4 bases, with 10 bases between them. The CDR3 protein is CASSQVPVGETQYF. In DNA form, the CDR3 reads TGCGCCAGCAGCCAAGTCCCGGTTGGAGAGACCCAGTACTTC.

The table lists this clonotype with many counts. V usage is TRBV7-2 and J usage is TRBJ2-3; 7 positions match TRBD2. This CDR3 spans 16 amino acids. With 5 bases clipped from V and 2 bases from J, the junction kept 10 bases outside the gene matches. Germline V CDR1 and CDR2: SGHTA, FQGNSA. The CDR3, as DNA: TGTGCCAGCAGCCCCGCGATGGCGGGGGTCACAGATACGCAGTATTTT. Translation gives CASSPAMAGVTDTQYF.

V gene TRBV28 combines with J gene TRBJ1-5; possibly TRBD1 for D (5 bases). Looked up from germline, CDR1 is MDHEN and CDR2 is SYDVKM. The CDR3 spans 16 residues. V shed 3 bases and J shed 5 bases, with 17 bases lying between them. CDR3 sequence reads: CASSLFGMRGYQPQHF. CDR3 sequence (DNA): TGTGCCAGCAGTTTGTTTGGGATGCGGGGGTATCAGCCCCAGCATTTT. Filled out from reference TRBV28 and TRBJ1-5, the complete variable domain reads DVKVTQSSRYLVKRTGEKVFLECVQDMDHENMFWYRQDPGLGLRLIYFSYDVKMKEKGDIPEGYSVSREKKERFSLILESASTNQTSMYLCASSLFGMRGYQPQHFGDGTRLSIL.

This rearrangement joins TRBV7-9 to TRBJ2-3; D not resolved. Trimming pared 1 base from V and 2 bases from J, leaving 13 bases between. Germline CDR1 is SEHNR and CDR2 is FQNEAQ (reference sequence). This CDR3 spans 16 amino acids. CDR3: CASSLGQEYVTDTQYF. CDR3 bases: TGTGCCAGCAGCTTAGGCCAGGAGTATGTCACAGATACGCAGTATTTT.

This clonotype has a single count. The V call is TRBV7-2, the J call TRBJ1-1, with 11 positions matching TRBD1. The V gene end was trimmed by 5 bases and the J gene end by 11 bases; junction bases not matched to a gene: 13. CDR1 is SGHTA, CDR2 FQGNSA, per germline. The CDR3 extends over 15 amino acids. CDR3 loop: CASSSTGTGGLVAFF. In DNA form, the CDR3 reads TGTGCCAGCAGCAGCACCGGGACAGGGGGTTTGGTGGCTTTCTTT.

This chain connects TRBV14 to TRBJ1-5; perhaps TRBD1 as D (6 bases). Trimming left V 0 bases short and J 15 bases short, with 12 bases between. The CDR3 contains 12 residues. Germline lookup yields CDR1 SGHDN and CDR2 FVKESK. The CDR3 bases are TGTGCCAGCAGCCAAGACAGGGGAAGAATGCATTTT. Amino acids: CASSQDRGRMHF.

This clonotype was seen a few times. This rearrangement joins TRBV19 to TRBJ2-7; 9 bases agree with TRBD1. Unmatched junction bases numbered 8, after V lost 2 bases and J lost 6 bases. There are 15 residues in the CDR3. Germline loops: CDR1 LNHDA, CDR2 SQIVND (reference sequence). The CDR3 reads CASSISGQGFGEQYF. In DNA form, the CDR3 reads TGTGCCAGTAGTATATCGGGACAGGGTTTCGGCGAGCAGTACTTC.

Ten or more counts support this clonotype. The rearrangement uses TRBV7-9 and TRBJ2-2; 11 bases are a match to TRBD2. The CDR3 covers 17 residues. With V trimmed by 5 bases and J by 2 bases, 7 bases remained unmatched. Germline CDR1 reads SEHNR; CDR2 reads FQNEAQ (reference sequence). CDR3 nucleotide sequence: TGTGCCAGCAGCGCCATACTAGCGGGGGATAACACCGGGGAGCTGTTTTTT. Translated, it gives CASSAILAGDNTGELFF.

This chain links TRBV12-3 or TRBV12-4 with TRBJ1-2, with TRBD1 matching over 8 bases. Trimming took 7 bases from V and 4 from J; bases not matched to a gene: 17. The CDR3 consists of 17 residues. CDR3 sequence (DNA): TGTGCCAGCACCCTACCCACCGCCAGGGGGCGTTCCTATGGCTACACCTTC. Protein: CASTLPTARGRSYGYTF.

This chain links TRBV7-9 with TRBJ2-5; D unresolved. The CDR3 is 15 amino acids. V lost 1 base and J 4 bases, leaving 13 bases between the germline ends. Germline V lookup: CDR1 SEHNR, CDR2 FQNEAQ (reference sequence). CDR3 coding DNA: TGTGCCAGCAGCTTAGGAACATCACCGGGAGAGACCCAGTACTTC. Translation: CASSLGTSPGETQYF.

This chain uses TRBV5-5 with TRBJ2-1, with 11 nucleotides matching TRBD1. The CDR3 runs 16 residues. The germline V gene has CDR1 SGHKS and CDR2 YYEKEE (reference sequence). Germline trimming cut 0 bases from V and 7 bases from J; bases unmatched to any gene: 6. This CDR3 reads CASSLAGGQGGNEQFF. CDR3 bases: TGTGCCAGCAGCTTGGCCGGGGGACAGGGGGGGAATGAGCAGTTCTTC.

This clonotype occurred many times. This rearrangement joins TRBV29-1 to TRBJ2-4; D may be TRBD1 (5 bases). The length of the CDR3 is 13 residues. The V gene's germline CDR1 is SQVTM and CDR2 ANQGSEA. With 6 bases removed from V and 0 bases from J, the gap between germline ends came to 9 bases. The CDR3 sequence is CSVSQGAKNIQYF. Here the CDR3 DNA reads TGCAGCGTCTCCCAGGGAGCCAAAAACATTCAGTACTTC.

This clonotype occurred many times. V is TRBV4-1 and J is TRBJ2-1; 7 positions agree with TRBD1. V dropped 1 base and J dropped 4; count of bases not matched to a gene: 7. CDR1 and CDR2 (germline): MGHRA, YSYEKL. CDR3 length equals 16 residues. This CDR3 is CASSQGGGVWYNEQFF. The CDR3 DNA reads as TGCGCCAGCAGCCAAGGAGGGGGCGTCTGGTACAATGAGCAGTTCTTC.

The DNA of the CDR3 is TGCGCCAGCAGCCAAGAAGCGGTAGGGCAGGGGGTTTGGAATGAGCAGTTCTTC. The encoded protein is CASSQEAVGQGVWNEQFF. The rearrangement links TRBV4-3 to TRBJ2-1; 7 bases map to TRBD1. V was pared by 0 bases and J by 7 bases, with 15 bases of the junction left unmatched. CDR3 length: 18 residues. Germline V gives CDR1 LGHNA, CDR2 YSLEER.

The CDR3, as DNA: TGTGCCATCAGTGATGGGGTGACAGGGCAAGAGACCCAGTACTTC. This encodes CAISDGVTGQETQYF. This chain joins TRBV10-3 and TRBJ2-5; 7 nucleotides agree with TRBD1. The CDR3 totals 15 residues. Looked up from germline, CDR1 is ENHRY and CDR2 is SYGVKD. Unmatched junction bases numbered 6, after V lost 3 bases and J lost 2 bases.

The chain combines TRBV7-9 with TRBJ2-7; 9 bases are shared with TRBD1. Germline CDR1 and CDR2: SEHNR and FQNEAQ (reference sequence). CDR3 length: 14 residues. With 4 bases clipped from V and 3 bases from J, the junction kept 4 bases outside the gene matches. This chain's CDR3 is CASSSPDRGYEQYF. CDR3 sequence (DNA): TGTGCCAGCAGCTCGCCGGACAGGGGCTACGAGCAGTACTTC.